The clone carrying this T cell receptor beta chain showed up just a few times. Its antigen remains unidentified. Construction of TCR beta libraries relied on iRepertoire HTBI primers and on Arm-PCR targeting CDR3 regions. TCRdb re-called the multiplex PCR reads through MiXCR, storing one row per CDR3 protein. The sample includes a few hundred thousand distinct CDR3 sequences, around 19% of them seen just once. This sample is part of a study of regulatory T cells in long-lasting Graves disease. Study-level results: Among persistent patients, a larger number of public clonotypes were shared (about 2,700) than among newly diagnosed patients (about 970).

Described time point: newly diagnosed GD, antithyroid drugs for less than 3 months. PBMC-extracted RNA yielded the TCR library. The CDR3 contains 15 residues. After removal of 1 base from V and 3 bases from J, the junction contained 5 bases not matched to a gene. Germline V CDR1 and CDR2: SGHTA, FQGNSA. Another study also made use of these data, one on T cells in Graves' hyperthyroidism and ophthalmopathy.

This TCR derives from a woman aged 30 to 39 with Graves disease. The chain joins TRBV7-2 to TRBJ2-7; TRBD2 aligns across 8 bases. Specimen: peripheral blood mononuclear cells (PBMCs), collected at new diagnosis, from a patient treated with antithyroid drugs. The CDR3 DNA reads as TGTGCCAGCAGCTTAGTCGGTAGCGGGAACTACGAGCAGTACTTC. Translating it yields CASSLVGSGNYEQYF. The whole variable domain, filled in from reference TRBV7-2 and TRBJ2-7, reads GAGVSQSPSNKVTEKGKDVELRCDPISGHTALYWYRQSLGQGLEFLIYFQGNSAPDKSGLPSDRFSAERTGGSVSTLTIQRTQQEDSAVYLCASSLVGSGNYEQYFGPGTRLTVT.